Listed here are 5 T cell receptor beta chains from one sample, sequenced in a study of human T cells and chemical hapten exposure. The study extracted total RNA from unfractionated whole blood. Each CDR3 protein is one row after TCRdb ran MiXCR on the 5' RACE reads. The data contain 95,000 to 120,000 distinct CDR3 sequences, 19% of them singletons. These receptors were collected from a human donor in good health.

The genes are TRBV6-5 and TRBJ1-4; D is perhaps TRBD1 (6 bases). The germline CDR1 and CDR2 sequences are MNHEY and SVGAGI. Trimming pared 11 bases from V and 5 bases from J, leaving 15 bases between. The CDR3 covers 13 residues. The CDR3 DNA reads TGTGCCGCTGGCCGAACAGGGAATGAAAAACTGTTTTTT. Encoded protein: CAAGRTGNEKLFF.

This clonotype came up a few times. CDR3 nucleotide sequence: TGTGCCAGCAGTTCTCGGGGGGGGCGAGGCAATCAGCCCCAGCATTTT. It is translated as CASSSRGGRGNQPQHF. V usage is TRBV12-3 or TRBV12-4 and J usage is TRBJ1-5; weak D call: TRBD1 (6 bases). CDR3 size: 16 residues. Trimming took 4 bases from V and 2 from J, leaving 15 bases between them.

This clonotype was observed a handful of times. CDR3 sequence: CASSPTRGRNEQYF. CDR3 DNA: TGTGCCAGCAGTCCCACCAGGGGAAGGAACGAGCAGTACTTC. J is TRBJ2-7 and V is TRBV6-2 or TRBV6-3; the D gene is possibly TRBD1 (6 bases). Germline CDR1 MNHEY, CDR2 SVGEGT. The CDR3 consists of 14 residues. Trimming shortened V by 5 bases and J by 5 bases, and 16 bases separated the two germline ends.

This clonotype was picked up a small number of times. The chain couples TRBV7-6 to TRBJ2-7; unclear D gene. Trimming removed 1 base from V and 2 bases from J, with 12 bases in between. The CDR3 has 15 residues. Germline V lookup: CDR1 SGHVS, CDR2 FNYEAQ. The CDR3 spells CASSLGGLLTYEQYF. CDR3 bases: TGTGCCAGCAGCTTAGGAGGCTTATTAACCTACGAGCAGTACTTC. The full variable domain, in which reference TRBV7-6 and TRBJ2-7 provide the parts outside the CDR3, is GAGVSQSPRYKVTKRGQDVALRCDPISGHVSLYWYRQALGQGPEFLTYFNYEAQQDKSGLPNDRFSAERPEGSISTLTIQRTEQRDSAMYRCASSLGGLLTYEQYFGPGTRLTVT.

This chain uses TRBV7-3 with TRBJ1-1, with 7 bases fitting TRBD1. CDR1 and CDR2 from the germline V gene are SGHTA and FQGTGA. This CDR3 comprises 14 residues. The J segment lost 12 bases and the V segment lost 0 bases, leaving 10 bases of the junction unmatched. Written as DNA, the CDR3 is TGTGCCAGCAGCTTAACGGGCAGGGGGGAGGAAACTTTCTTT. It is translated as CASSLTGRGEETFF. Full variable domain (remainder filled in from reference TRBV7-3 and TRBJ1-1): GAGVSQTPSNKVTEKGKYVELRCDPISGHTALYWYRQSLGQGPEFLIYFQGTGAADDSGLPNDRFFAVRPEGSVSTLKIQRTERGDSAVYLCASSLTGRGEETFFGQGTRLTVV.